The rows below give T cell receptor beta chains drawn from one sample of a study of cytomegalovirus exposure and HLA in healthy donors. Repertoires were generated with immunoSEQ multiplex PCR, while TCRdb's copy carries only in-frame clones and drops some. This sample yields under 150,000 clones, of which 60% to 80% are seen a single time; approximately 5.1% belongs to the top ten. Input material: PBMCs. The source of these receptors is a male donor in good health and CMV-seronegative. Each CDR3 is given with its conserved first and last residue. D genes are given only for firm matches. The size entry is marked missing in some rows and otherwise reads once, few, many or a size class.

V gene	D gene	J gene	clone size	CDR3 protein	CDR3 DNA
TRBV9	TRBD1	TRBJ1-2	-	CASNAGQGNYGYTF	TGTGCCAGCAACGCTGGACAGGGGAACTATGGCTACACCTTC
TRBV10-3	-	TRBJ1-1	-	CAISEFDRGGREEAFF	TGTGCCATCAGTGAGTTCGACCGGGGGGGGAGAGAAGAAGCTTTCTTT
TRBV11-2	-	TRBJ1-2	-	CASSAPDQGLMNGYTF	TGTGCCAGCAGCGCACCAGACCAGGGCCTAATGAATGGCTACACCTTC
TRBV5-1	-	TRBJ2-3	-	CASSLSAGTDTQYF	TGCGCCAGCAGCTTGTCGGCAGGAACAGATACGCAGTATTTT
TRBV12-5	TRBD1	TRBJ1-2	-	CATVTGGNGYTF	TGTGCTACCGTGACAGGGGGGAATGGCTACACCTTC
TRBV4-3	-	TRBJ2-5	-	CASSQGIGLGQETQYF	TGCGCCAGCAGCCAAGGGATTGGACTGGGCCAAGAGACCCAGTACTTC
TRBV7-2	-	TRBJ2-1	-	CASSLGRTDNEQFF	TGTGCCAGCAGCTTAGGTCGCACGGACAATGAGCAGTTCTTC
TRBV6-6	TRBD1	TRBJ2-5	few	CASTPSTGTGGTQYF	TGTGCCAGCACCCCCTCAACCGGGACAGGGGGGACCCAGTACTTC
TRBV6-6	TRBD1	TRBJ1-5	-	CASSYSTGQGAQPQHF	TGTGCCAGCAGTTACTCCACGGGACAGGGAGCTCAGCCCCAGCATTTT
TRBV18	-	TRBJ1-1	-	CASTSLRGATEAFF	TGTGCCAGCACATCACTTCGGGGTGCCACTGAAGCTTTCTTT
TRBV5-8	-	TRBJ1-5	-	CASSIHSALSNQPQHF	TGTGCCAGCAGCATTCACAGTGCCCTTAGCAATCAGCCCCAGCATTTT
TRBV5-1	-	TRBJ1-1	-	CASSSQGMNTEAFF	TGCGCCAGCAGCTCCCAGGGGATGAACACTGAAGCTTTCTTT
TRBV5-4	TRBD1	TRBJ1-1	-	CASSFSTGGNTEAFF	TGTGCCAGCAGCTTCTCTACAGGGGGCAACACTGAAGCTTTCTTT
TRBV28	TRBD2	TRBJ2-3	-	CASSSGLAVDTQYF	TGTGCCAGCAGTTCCGGACTAGCGGTAGATACGCAGTATTTT
TRBV2	-	TRBJ2-5	-	CASRSMQETQYF	TGTGCCAGCCGATCTATGCAAGAGACCCAGTACTTC
TRBV27	-	TRBJ2-7	-	CASGGSYEQYF	TGTGCCAGCGGCGGATCTTACGAGCAGTACTTC
TRBV18	-	TRBJ2-5	-	CASSRGDQETQYF	TGTGCCAGCTCACGGGGGGATCAAGAGACCCAGTACTTC
TRBV19	-	TRBJ1-2	-	CASSIGQASNYGYTF	TGTGCCAGTAGTATAGGACAGGCTTCTAACTATGGCTACACCTTC
TRBV4-2	-	TRBJ2-1	once	CASSQDYYNEQFF	TGTGCCAGCAGCCAAGATTACTACAATGAGCAGTTCTTC
TRBV5-1	-	TRBJ1-2	-	CASRESNFYGYTF	TGCGCCAGCAGAGAAAGCAACTTCTATGGCTACACCTTC
TRBV6-1	TRBD1	TRBJ1-2	-	CASSESIGTGSRGYTF	TGTGCCAGCAGTGAAAGTATCGGGACAGGGTCGAGGGGCTACACCTTC
TRBV27	-	TRBJ2-1	-	CASSLPGILAVNEQFF	TGTGCCAGCAGTTTACCGGGAATTTTAGCTGTAAATGAGCAGTTCTTC
TRBV4-1	TRBD2	TRBJ2-1	-	CASSQASGGGNEQFF	TGCGCCAGCAGCCAAGCTAGCGGGGGGGGCAATGAGCAGTTCTTC
TRBV5-8	TRBD1	TRBJ1-3	-	CASSKDRGWYTIYF	TGTGCCAGCAGCAAGGACAGGGGATGGTACACCATATATTTT